This T cell receptor (beta chain) emerged from a study of spatial heterogeneity in lung cancer. Findings and caveats of the study: It was found that expanded intratumoral alpha and beta TCR counts tracked tumor mutation counts.

TCRdb processed the 5' RACE reads anew with MiXCR; each CDR3 protein has one entry. The sample has over 10,000 distinct CDR3 sequences; just over 5% are singletons. CDR1 and CDR2 (germline): DFQATT, SNEGSKA (reference sequence). Deletions cut 3 bases from V and 2 bases from J, with 14 bases between. The CDR3 is 14 residues long. This clonotype occurred a few times. Its antigen is undetermined. As an off-target read in a library built for alpha chains, this beta chain has a frequency of little significance. Time point reported: sample taken at primary tumor resection. This TCR came from a male donor with early-stage non-small cell lung cancer. Sequences were derived from lung tumor tissue, sampled at surgery. The V and J genes are TRBV20-1 and TRBJ2-7, with a weak D call TRBD1 (6 bases). CDR3 coding DNA: TGCAGTGCTAGTCCCGACAGGACCCCCTACGAGCAGTACTTC. This translates into CSASPDRTPYEQYF.